This T cell receptor beta chain was sequenced during a study of blood T cell repertoires in COVID-19. Authors' processing steps: Researchers report that nucleated cell counts were estimated from reference gene primer amplification. The method was immunoSEQ multiplex PCR; TCRdb's version includes in-frame clones alone and lacks a portion of them. D and trimming come from the DNA, and the V and J calls and clone size come from that table. Of 210,000 or so clones listed, over 75% are singletons. This CDR3 comprises 13 residues. Trimming cost V 3 bases and J 4 bases, with 9 bases left between them. Germline-derived CDR1 and CDR2 are SNHLY and FYNNEI.

The sample consisted of peripheral blood. V gene TRBV2 combines with J gene TRBJ1-1; TRBD1 might be the D (6 bases). The receptor's source is a man aged 50 to 59 with acute or convalescent COVID-19. The chain's CDR3 is CASSDRGTTEAFF. The CDR3 nucleotides are TGTGCCAGCAGTGACAGGGGTACCACTGAAGCTTTCTTT.